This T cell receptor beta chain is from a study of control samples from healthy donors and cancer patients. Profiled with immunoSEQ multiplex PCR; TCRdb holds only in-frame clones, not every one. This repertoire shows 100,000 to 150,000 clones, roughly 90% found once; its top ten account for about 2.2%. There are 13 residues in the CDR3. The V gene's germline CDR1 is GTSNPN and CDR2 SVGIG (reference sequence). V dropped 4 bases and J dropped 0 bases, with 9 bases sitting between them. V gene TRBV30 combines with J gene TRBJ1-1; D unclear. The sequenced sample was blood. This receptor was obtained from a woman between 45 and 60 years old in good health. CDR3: CAWTPMMNTEAFF. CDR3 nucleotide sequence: TGTGCCTGGACTCCCATGATGAACACTGAAGCTTTCTTT.